This paragraph covers one T cell receptor beta chain sequence. The antigen it recognizes is unknown. No base-level quality is on record; no much larger clone is a single base apart. The data derive from a study of vaccination effects on CD4 cells after COVID-19 (dated by TCRdb to 2022 to 2024). At the level of the whole study: Each participant got two doses of an mRNA SARS-CoV-2 vaccine, either BNT162b2 or mRNA-1273. SARS-CoV-2 spike-specific CD4+ TCR repertoires from before and after mRNA vaccination were compared in COVID-19 convalescent patients and in infection-naive vaccine recipients. The full study included approximately nine COVID-19 convalescent patients and a few SARS-CoV-2-naive healthy vaccine recipients. Cultures from other donors in the study were sequenced with the Oncomine TCR Beta short-read assay on an Illumina iSeq 100. Study-level results and caveats: Both infection-induced and vaccine-induced clones contracted markedly at late post-vaccination timepoints, which is consistent with waning T cell responses. In healthy vaccine recipients, vaccine-induced clones were almost all SARS-CoV-2 mono-reactive, with only 1 of 255 cross-reactive with common cold coronaviruses. The study was limited by a small number of convalescent patients, and early post-infection timepoints were lacking.

Library construction relied on the immunoSEQ multiplex PCR assay. DNA from the cultured and isolated CD4+ T cells underwent TCR beta CDR3 sequencing. Processing in the source paper ran as follows. Non-productive TCR sequences were discarded, and reads were trimmed to the CDR3 region, with only CDR3s of 7 or more amino acids retained. The MANAFEST web app was used to identify antigen-specific clonotypes by comparing expansion in peptide wells with expansion in reference cultures. To be called positive, a clone needed expansion at FDR<0.05 compared with the reference and with all other wells, an odds ratio greater than 5, and a frequency greater than 0.1% in two replicate wells. A clonotype was called cross-reactive if it was significantly expanded both in SARS-CoV-2 spike wells and in at least one common cold coronavirus spike condition. CDR3 similarity was assessed by Levenshtein distance using the stringdist R package, and unrooted trees were constructed with ape in R 3.6.1. The immuneACCESS repertoire file appears here via TCRdb, limited to in-frame rearrangements. These files lack a portion of the clones; in checked studies, under half of the deficit traces to unresolved V genes, and the cause of the others is not known. The D gene and trimming were derived from the DNA, and the V and J assignments and clone size from that table. For this sample the table gives approximately 30,000 clones, of which around 70% were detected only once. Under 12% of the sample is held by the ten biggest clonotypes.

To identify antigen-specific CD4+ T cell clonotypes by their expansion, the ViraFEST assay first stimulated PBMC with viral peptide pools and then applied TCR sequencing. After approximately 11 days of culture, CD4+ T cells were isolated with the EasySep CD4+ T cell isolation kit. Healthy vaccine recipients had no prior SARS-CoV-2 infection, confirmed by negative nucleocapsid antibodies before and after vaccination. Fewer than 2.5 million PBMC per well were cultured in IMDM with about 5% human AB serum, 10 IU/ml IL-2 and gentamicin, plus 10 ug/ml peptides. Half of the culture medium was replaced with fresh IL-2-containing medium on days 3 and 7. Unless noted otherwise, every peptide stimulation condition was cultured in triplicate wells. Using Ficoll-Paque Plus gradient centrifugation, PBMC were separated from whole blood and then either used fresh or cryopreserved at -140C. Overlapping peptide pools spanned the spike proteins of SARS-CoV-2 and the common cold coronaviruses HCoV-NL63, HCoV-OC43 and HCoV-229E. Genomic DNA was extracted from cultured CD4+ T cells with the QIAamp micro DNA kit.

The CDR3, from cysteine to phenylalanine, totals 12 residues. The read is trimmed to its CDR3 DNA, 36 bases read in frame from base 1. V is shortened by 8 bases, J by 8 bases, and the region joining them spans 15 bases. From a lookup of the germline V gene, CDR1 and CDR2 are SNHLY and FYNNEI. The V gene is TRBV2 and the J gene is TRBJ1-2, with the identity of the D gene unclear. The receptor's source is a human donor who received a COVID-19 vaccine. This specimen consisted of CD4+ T cells from PBMCs cultured with SARS-CoV-2 spike peptides, obtained before COVID-19 vaccination. This specimen's cell subset or site label, interpreted: SARS-CoV-2 spike overlapping peptide pool stimulation. The DNA reads TGTGCCAGCGCCAGGATACAAAAGGGCTACACCTTC. Its product reads: CASARIQKGYTF.